The next 10 T cell receptor beta chains were all read from a single sample in a study of T cells in Graves' hyperthyroidism and ophthalmopathy. Amplification targeted TCR beta CDR3 regions from RNA transcripts. RT-PCR in the first round (using the HTBI primer set) targeted the TCR CDR3. TCRdb independently ran MiXCR on the multiplex PCR reads; one entry per CDR3 protein. This repertoire shows 500,000 or so distinct CDR3 sequences, 15% to 20% found once; its top ten account for 17%. Sample: blood. These receptors originate from a young woman with Graves' ophthalmopathy.

Ten or more counts support this clonotype. This sequence joins TRBV10-3 and TRBJ2-7; TRBD1 or TRBD2 may be the D gene (6 bases each). Trimming stripped 0 bases from V and 2 bases from J, with 17 bases between. The germline V gene encodes CDR1 ENHRY and CDR2 SYGVKD. The CDR3 spans 17 residues. The DNA for the CDR3 is TGTGCCATCAGTGAGTCGGGGGGCGGGATAGCGCCCTACGAGCAGTACTTC. This encodes CAISESGGGIAPYEQYF.

The V and J genes are TRBV28 and TRBJ2-5, with D possibly called TRBD1 or TRBD2 (6 bases each). CDR1 is MDHEN and CDR2 is SYDVKM in the germline V gene. The CDR3 spans 13 residues. V shed 6 bases and J shed 4 bases, with 12 bases lying between them. CDR3 in DNA: TGTGCCAGCAGGTCTGGGGGGCCAGAGACCCAGTACTTC. This codes for CASRSGGPETQYF.

This clonotype has at least ten counts. The chain employs TRBV5-1 and TRBJ2-7; TRBD2 matches at 8 bases. V gave up 0 bases and J gave up 3 bases; unmatched junction bases: 11. The CDR3 is 17 amino acids. CDR1 and CDR2 (germline): SGHRS, YFSETQ. The DNA of the CDR3 is TGCGCCAGCAGCTTGGACAGCGGGGGCCTCATCTACTACGAGCAGTACTTC. It yields the protein CASSLDSGGLIYYEQYF.

The V gene is TRBV28, the J gene TRBJ1-1, with D uncertain. The V and J ends lost 7 bases and 1 base respectively, with 10 bases between them. Germline V gene sequence: CDR1 MDHEN, CDR2 SYDVKM. This CDR3 is built from 13 residues. In DNA, the CDR3 is TGTGCCAGCAAATCAGGAGGGAACACTGAAGCTTTCTTT. Its translation: CASKSGGNTEAFF.

This clonotype was recorded at least ten times. The chain has TRBV11-2 and TRBJ1-5, with D hard to call. Trimming took off 3 bases at V and 5 bases at J, with 8 bases between the two ends. Germline-derived CDR1 and CDR2 are SGHAT and FQNNGV. This CDR3 is 13 amino acids long. CDR3 sequence (DNA): TGTGCCAGCAGCTTCAAGGTGGATCAGCCCCAGCATTTT. Protein sequence: CASSFKVDQPQHF.

At least ten counts were recorded for this clonotype. The chain carries TRBV5-1 and TRBJ1-2; D gene uncertain. Trimming removed 3 bases at V and 4 bases at J, with 13 bases between. CDR3 length equals 14 residues. Germline CDR1 reads SGHRS; CDR2 reads YFSETQ. The CDR3 nucleotides read TGCGCCAGCAGCTCGGCTATCGGGATCTATGGCTACACCTTC. Encoded protein: CASSSAIGIYGYTF.

This clonotype occurred a few times. With a much larger clone just one base away, this may be a read error. The chain uses TRBV12-3 or TRBV12-4 and TRBJ1-1, with D unclear. This CDR3 is 13 amino acids long. This chain's CDR3 is CANSSRPWGEAFF. As DNA, the CDR3 is TGTGCCAACAGTTCTCGGCCCTGGGGTGAAGCTTTCTTT.

This clonotype has more than one count but fewer than ten. The chain recombines TRBV9 with TRBJ2-1; D is undetermined. The CDR3 extends over 12 amino acids. CDR1 and CDR2 (germline): SGDLS, YYNGEE. V lost 4 bases to trimming and J lost 13 bases, with 15 bases between them. CDR3 nucleotide sequence: TGTGCCAGCAGCCCCCTCAGCCCCAAACAGTTCTTC. Translated, it gives CASSPLSPKQFF.

The chain employs TRBV6-2 or TRBV6-3 and TRBJ2-7; D might be TRBD1 or TRBD2, each matching 5 bases. With 7 bases removed from V and 2 bases from J, the gap between germline ends came to 21 bases. In germline, CDR1 is MNHEY, CDR2 SVGEGT. CDR3 length equals 16 residues. CDR3 DNA: TGTGCCAGCACCCCTCTGGGACGACAAAGGGCCTACGAGCAGTACTTC. It yields the protein CASTPLGRQRAYEQYF.

Turning to this clonotype: The junction and the germline gene differ at one end; a read error may be behind it. This chain uses TRBV5-1 with TRBJ2-3, with 12 bases lining up with TRBD2. Germline V gene lookup returns CDR1 SGHRS and CDR2 YFSETQ. The CDR3 has 17 amino acids. The CDR3 DNA is TGCGCCAGCAGCGAGACTAGCGGGGGTGATGGGCGAGATGCGCAGTATTTT. Translation: CASSETSGGDGRDAQYF. The whole variable domain, filled in from reference TRBV5-1 and TRBJ2-3, reads KAGVTQTPRYLIKTRGQQVTLSCSPISGHRSVSWYQQTPGQGLQFLFEYFSETQRNKGNFPGRFSGRQFSNSRSEMNVSTLELGDSALYLCASSETSGGDGRDAQYFGPGTRLTVL.